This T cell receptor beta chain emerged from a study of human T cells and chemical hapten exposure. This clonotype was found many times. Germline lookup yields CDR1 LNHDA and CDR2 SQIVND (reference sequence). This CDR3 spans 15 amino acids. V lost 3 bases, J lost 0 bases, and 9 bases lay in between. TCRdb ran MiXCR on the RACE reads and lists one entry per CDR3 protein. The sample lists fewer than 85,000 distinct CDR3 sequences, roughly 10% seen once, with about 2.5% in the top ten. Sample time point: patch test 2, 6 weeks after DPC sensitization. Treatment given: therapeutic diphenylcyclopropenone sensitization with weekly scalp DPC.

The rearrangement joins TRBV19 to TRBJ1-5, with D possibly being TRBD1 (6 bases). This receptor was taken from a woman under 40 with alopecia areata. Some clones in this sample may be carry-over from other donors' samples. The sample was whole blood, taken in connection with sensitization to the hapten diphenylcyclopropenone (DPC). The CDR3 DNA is TGTGCCAGTAGTATCAGGGGTGATAGCAATCAGCCCCAGCATTTT. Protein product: CASSIRGDSNQPQHF.